Included here is one T cell receptor beta chain sequence, with context. This entry belongs to a study of blood T cell repertoires in COVID-19. In the original workflow: Using reference gene primer amplification, nucleated cell counts were estimated. Some clones are missing from TCRdb's copy, which holds only in-frame ones; the method was immunoSEQ multiplex PCR. V and J calls and clone size come straight from that table; D and trimming were deduced from the DNA. The table has some 390,000 clones, over 75% seen once. The germline gives CDR1 MNHEY, CDR2 SVGAGI. The CDR3 contains 15 residues. The trim removed 8 bases at V and 5 bases at J, leaving 9 bases unmatched.

The chain links TRBV6-5 to TRBJ2-1, with 10 bases that match TRBD2. Sequenced material: PBMCs or T cells enriched from blood (not recorded which). This clonotype was obtained from a young man who had recovered from COVID-19. The CDR3 DNA reads TGTGCCAGCGGGGTGGTAGCGGGGGGACACAATGAGCAGTTCTTC. The encoded protein is CASGVVAGGHNEQFF.